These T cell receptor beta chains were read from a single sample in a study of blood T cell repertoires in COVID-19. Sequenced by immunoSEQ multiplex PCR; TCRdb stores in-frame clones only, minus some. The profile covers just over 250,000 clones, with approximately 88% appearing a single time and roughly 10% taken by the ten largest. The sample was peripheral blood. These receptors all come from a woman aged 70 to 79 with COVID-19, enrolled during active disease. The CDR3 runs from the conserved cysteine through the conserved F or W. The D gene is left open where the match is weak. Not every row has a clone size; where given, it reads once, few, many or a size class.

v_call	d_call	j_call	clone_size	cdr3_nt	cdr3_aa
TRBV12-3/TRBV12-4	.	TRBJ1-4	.	TGTGCCAGCAGCAAGGAGACCTACGAAAAACTGTTTTTT	CASSKETYEKLFF
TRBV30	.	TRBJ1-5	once	TGTGCCTGGAGTGATGGGCGGGGTAATCAGCCCCAGCATTTT	CAWSDGRGNQPQHF
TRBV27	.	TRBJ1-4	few	TGTGCCAGCAGTTTATCGGGGCCAGGGACTGGGAGTGAAAAACTGTTTTTT	CASSLSGPGTGSEKLFF
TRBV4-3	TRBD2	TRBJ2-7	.	TGCGCCAGCGCCCGGGACTATTTCTACGAGCAGTACTTC	CASARDYFYEQYF
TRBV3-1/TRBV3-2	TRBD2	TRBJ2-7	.	TGTGCCAGCAGCCCGGGGGGGGAGAGCTACGAGCAGTACTTC	CASSPGGESYEQYF
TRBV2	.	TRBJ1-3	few	TGTGCCAGCGGGCAGGCGATGGGAAACACCATATATTTT	CASGQAMGNTIYF
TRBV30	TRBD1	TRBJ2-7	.	TGTGCCTGGCGGGACAGGACCTACGAGCAGTACTTC	CAWRDRTYEQYF
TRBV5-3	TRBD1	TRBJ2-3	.	TGTGCCAGAAGCAGAAGTCCGGGACAGGGAGCAGTAGATACGCAGTATTTT	CARSRSPGQGAVDTQYF
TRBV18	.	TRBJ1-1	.	TGTGCCAGCTCACCCCAGGAAAACACTGAAGCTTTCTTT	CASSPQENTEAFF
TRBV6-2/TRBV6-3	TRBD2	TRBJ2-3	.	TGTGCCAGCAGTCCACAACGAGCGGGATTAGTCACAGATACGCAGTATTTT	CASSPQRAGLVTDTQYF
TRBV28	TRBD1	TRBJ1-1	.	TGTGCCAGCAGTTGGACAGGGAAGGAATATGACACTGAAGCTTTCTTT	CASSWTGKEYDTEAFF
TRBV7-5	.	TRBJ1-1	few	TGTGCCAGAAGCTTGACCCTGGGACAGCCCATTTATACTGAAGCTTTCTTT	CARSLTLGQPIYTEAFF
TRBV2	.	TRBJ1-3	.	TGTGCCAGCAGTGACGAGGGACTTTCTGGAAACACCATATATTTT	CASSDEGLSGNTIYF
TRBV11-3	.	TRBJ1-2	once	TGTGCCAGCAGCTTAGTACAGGGCCGCGGCTACACCTTC	CASSLVQGRGYTF
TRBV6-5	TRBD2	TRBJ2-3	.	TGTGCCAGCCGGGAGCGGGGGCGGGCAGATACGCAGTATTTT	CASRERGRADTQYF